This T cell receptor beta chain stems from a study of a mutant IDH1 vaccine in newly diagnosed glioma. In the study overall: Previous treatment comprised radiotherapy, temozolomide, or both, mostly both. V12 took place at week 35, and V13 at week 47.

TCRdb's copy holds only in-frame clones and misses some; the assay was immunoSEQ multiplex PCR. This table holds almost 95,000 clones, 85% to 90% found once. Documented time point: week 47, end of study. Vaccination comprised doses that each held 300 ug of mutant IDH1 20-mer peptide, plus topical imiquimod. Donor diagnoses consisted of new WHO grade 3 or 4 IDH1-mutant, ATRX-lost astrocytomas. The germline CDR1 and CDR2 sequences are WNHNN and SYGVQD (reference sequence). The CDR3 covers 14 residues. V shed 0 bases and J shed 3 bases, with 9 bases lying between them. Remarks on this clone: Its antigen remains unknown.

The input for sequencing was PBMCs, taken from a glioma patient whose treatment included an IDH1 peptide vaccine. The chain is built from TRBV10-1 and TRBJ2-7, with D possibly being TRBD1 or TRBD2 (5 bases each). The TCR originated in a woman in her forties or fifties with glioma. CDR3 sequence: CASSESGVLYEQYF. DNA for the CDR3: TGCGCCAGCAGTGAGTCGGGGGTTCTCTACGAGCAGTACTTC.